These 13 T cell receptor beta chains originate from one sample sequenced in a study of beta chain features in type 1 diabetes (dated by TCRdb to 2016 to 2019). The library was prepared using the immunoSEQ multiplex PCR assay. The entire amount of isolated RNA was reverse transcribed using the High Capacity cDNA Reverse Transcription Kit, so the sequenced TCRB transcripts were expressed ones. TCRdb re-hosts the immuneACCESS table, in-frame sequences only. Its copies lack some clones; in the studies checked, an unresolved V gene accounts for under half of them, and the cause for the rest is not known. For this sample the table gives around 500,000 clones, of which more than 9.5% were detected only once. Of the sample, roughly 0.046% falls within the top ten clones. The sample taken for sequencing was naive CD4+ T cells from blood. The cell subset or site label, read with the paper, signifies: true naive CD4+ T cells. Receptor source: a woman under 30 in good health.

This clone was seen only a few times. The chain uses TRBV20-1 and TRBJ2-1, with unresolved D. The CDR3 loop spans 11 amino acids. The germline CDR1 and CDR2 sequences are DFQATT and SNEGSKA (reference sequence). With 5 bases removed from V and 7 bases from J, the gap between germline ends came to 9 bases. CDR3 in amino acids: CSAVDRNEQFF. In DNA form, the CDR3 reads TGCAGTGCTGTCGACCGGAATGAGCAGTTCTTC.

This clone occurred a few times. The chain couples TRBV6-5 to TRBJ2-3, with TRBD1 as a possible D gene (5 bases). Trimming removed 6 bases from V and 0 bases from J, with 10 bases in between. This CDR3 region has 14 residues. In germline, CDR1 is MNHEY, CDR2 SVGAGI. Here the CDR3 reads CASSPTASTDTQYF. DNA of the CDR3: TGTGCCAGCAGCCCGACAGCTAGCACAGATACGCAGTATTTT.

The rearrangement uses TRBV25-1 and TRBJ2-3; maybe TRBD1 (6 bases). Deletions cut 5 bases from V and 2 bases from J, with 20 bases between. CDR1 and CDR2 (germline): MGHDK, SYGVNS. CDR3 length: 17 residues. CDR3 residues: CASSQGRGRALTDTQYF. The CDR3 DNA follows: TGTGCCAGCAGTCAGGGGAGAGGCAGGGCCCTCACAGATACGCAGTATTTT.

The genes are TRBV30 and TRBJ2-1; D remains ambiguous. V lost 0 bases, J lost 10 bases, and 13 bases lay in between. This CDR3 contains 13 residues. Per the germline V gene, CDR1 is GTSNPN and CDR2 is SVGIG (reference sequence). The CDR3 DNA sequence: TGTGCCTGGAGTGTACATGGACCCCGAGAGCAGTTCTTC. Residues: CAWSVHGPREQFF.

This chain links TRBV7-3 with TRBJ2-1, with TRBD2 matching over 8 bases. V lost 4 bases to trimming and J lost 5 bases; unmatched junction nucleotides: 10. The CDR3 has 16 residues. Germline V gives CDR1 SGHTA, CDR2 FQGTGA. For the CDR3, the DNA is TGTGCCAGCAGCTCCTCCCGGACTAGCAGGGACAATGAGCAGTTCTTC. It specifies CASSSSRTSRDNEQFF.

This chain connects TRBV18 to TRBJ2-5; D is ambiguous. The germline gives CDR1 KGHSH, CDR2 LQKENI. This CDR3 region has 13 residues. With 2 bases removed from V and 2 bases from J, the gap between germline ends came to 6 bases. CDR3 nucleotide sequence: TGTGCCAGCTCACCATCCCCTCAAGAGACCCAGTACTTC. Residues: CASSPSPQETQYF.

This rearrangement joins TRBV15 to TRBJ1-1, with D maybe TRBD1 (6 bases). Trimming pared 0 bases from V and 7 bases from J, leaving 12 bases between. The V gene's germline CDR1 is LNHNV and CDR2 YYDKDF (reference sequence). The CDR3 contains 14 residues. CDR3 loop: CATSRDQEDSEAFF. In DNA, the CDR3 is TGTGCCACCAGCAGAGATCAGGAGGACAGTGAAGCTTTCTTT.

This chain uses TRBV25-1 with TRBJ2-5, with a weak D call TRBD1 (6 bases). With 2 bases removed from V and 7 bases from J, the gap between germline ends came to 11 bases. Per germline, CDR1 MGHDK and CDR2 SYGVNS. This CDR3 contains 13 residues. The CDR3 sequence is CASSEQGTRTQYF. The CDR3 nucleotides are TGTGCCAGCAGTGAACAGGGGACAAGGACCCAGTACTTC.

This clone came up a few times. This rearrangement joins TRBV7-8 to TRBJ2-1; 9 bases fit TRBD2. This CDR3 has 18 amino acids. CDR1 and CDR2 from the germline V gene are SGHVS and FQNEAQ. Trimming cost V 6 bases and J 0 bases; bases outside gene matches: 12. The CDR3 sequence: CASRKRAAGGISYNEQFF. The CDR3 DNA reads TGTGCCAGCAGAAAAAGGGCAGCGGGAGGTATCTCCTACAATGAGCAGTTCTTC.

This clone was seen only a few times. The rearrangement links TRBV28 to TRBJ1-2; D is perhaps TRBD1 (6 bases). This CDR3 is 12 amino acids long. V lost 2 bases, J lost 8 bases, and 9 bases lay in between. CDR1 MDHEN and CDR2 SYDVKM come from the germline V gene. CDR3 DNA: TGTGCCAGCAGTTTAACAGGGAAAGGCTACACCTTC. Amino acid sequence: CASSLTGKGYTF.

This clone was counted only a few times. The rearrangement uses TRBV4-2 and TRBJ2-1; D call uncertain. The CDR3 covers 15 residues. V was shortened by 0 bases and J by 3 bases, with 9 bases between the two germline ends. Germline V lookup: CDR1 LGHNA, CDR2 YNFKEQ. CDR3 DNA sequence: TGTGCCAGCAGCCAAGAAGTCCCAAACTACAATGAGCAGTTCTTC. As protein: CASSQEVPNYNEQFF.

The chain carries TRBV4-1 and TRBJ2-6; possibly TRBD1 for D (6 bases). This CDR3 has 18 residues. The V end lost 3 bases, the J end lost 0 bases, and 15 bases lay between the germline ends. The germline gives CDR1 MGHRA, CDR2 YSYEKL. CDR3 residues: CASSHRPDRISGANVLTF. The CDR3 DNA reads TGCGCCAGCAGCCACCGCCCTGACAGGATCTCTGGGGCCAACGTCCTGACTTTC.

The table lists this clone with a few counts. The V and J genes are TRBV14 and TRBJ1-3; D gene ambiguous. CDR3 length: 13 residues. V was clipped by 3 bases and J by 2 bases, with 5 bases between them. Germline V gene lookup returns CDR1 SGHDN and CDR2 FVKESK. The DNA of the CDR3 is TGTGCCAGCAGCCACCCGGCTGGAAACACCATATATTTT. It specifies CASSHPAGNTIYF.